The 8 T cell receptor beta chains below come from one sample, sequenced in a study of blood T cell repertoires in COVID-19. Clones were read by immunoSEQ multiplex PCR, and TCRdb kept only the in-frame ones, dropping some. This table holds around 260,000 clones, approximately 92% found once. Sequencing input: peripheral blood. The receptors were sampled from a person aged 18-35 years with COVID-19, enrolled during active disease.

This clone was observed a single time. The chain recombines TRBV25-1 with TRBJ1-6; 8 bases are a match to TRBD1. V shed 1 base and J 2 bases; nucleotides not matched to a gene: 1. The germline V gene has CDR1 MGHDK and CDR2 SYGVNS. The CDR3 has 16 residues. The CDR3 nucleotides are TGTGCCAGCAGTGAATCGGACAGGGCCTATAATTCACCCCTCCACTTT. Translation gives CASSESDRAYNSPLHF.

The chain recombines TRBV4-3 with TRBJ2-1; 12 positions agree with TRBD2. Trimming removed 2 bases from V and 8 bases from J; junction bases left unmatched: 4. The CDR3 sequence is 15 residues long. From germline, CDR1 is LGHNA and CDR2 YSLEER. CDR3 amino acids: CASSQPGLAGDEQFF. The CDR3 coding sequence is TGCGCCAGCAGCCAACCGGGACTAGCGGGTGATGAGCAGTTCTTC.

This chain joins TRBV3-1 (or the pseudogene TRBV3-2) and TRBJ1-2, with TRBD1 identical over 7 bases. Trimming took 4 bases from V and 8 from J; bases not matched to a gene: 13. The CDR3 is 15 amino acids. Germline V lookup: CDR1 LGHDT, CDR2 YNNKEL (reference sequence). The CDR3 loop is CASSPGTAGLGGYTF. The CDR3 bases are TGTGCCAGCAGCCCGGGGACAGCCGGTTTGGGGGGCTACACCTTC.

This clone came up a few times. The gene calls are TRBV4-1 and TRBJ2-3; 12 nucleotides agree with TRBD2. The CDR3 is made up of 18 amino acids. J gave up 0 bases and V 4 bases, and 8 bases lay outside the gene matches. Germline lookup yields CDR1 MGHRA and CDR2 YSYEKL. CDR3 residues: CASSPQLAGGISTDTQYF. The CDR3, as DNA: TGCGCCAGCAGCCCCCAACTAGCGGGAGGTATAAGCACAGATACGCAGTATTTT.

The chain recombines TRBV7-2 with TRBJ1-5; D unclear. CDR1 and CDR2 (germline): SGHTA, FQGNSA. V gave up 2 bases and J gave up 7 bases, with 15 bases separating them. This CDR3 has 15 residues. CDR3 coding DNA: TGTGCCAGCAGCTTAAGAGGTGAACCAAACCAGCCCCAGCATTTT. Protein sequence: CASSLRGEPNQPQHF.

The chain is built from TRBV5-6 and TRBJ2-7; D perhaps matches TRBD1 (6 bases). The length of the CDR3 is 14 residues. Trimming removed 0 bases at V and 6 bases at J, with 13 bases between. Germline CDR1 SGHDT, CDR2 YYEEEE. The CDR3 sequence is CASSLGTGIGEQYF. CDR3 nucleotide sequence: TGTGCCAGCAGCTTGGGTACAGGGATAGGCGAGCAGTACTTC.

The chain has TRBV5-1 and TRBJ1-2; a weak D match, TRBD1 (5 bases). The CDR3 loop spans 15 amino acids. Germline CDR1 and CDR2: SGHRS and YFSETQ. The V end was cut by 0 bases, the J end by 2 bases, with 11 bases between. In DNA, the CDR3 is TGCGCCAGCAGCTTGGGGCAGGGAATGAACTATGGCTACACCTTC. It encodes CASSLGQGMNYGYTF. Together with reference TRBV5-1 and TRBJ1-2, the CDR3 gives the full variable domain: KAGVTQTPRYLIKTRGQQVTLSCSPISGHRSVSWYQQTPGQGLQFLFEYFSETQRNKGNFPGRFSGRQFSNSRSEMNVSTLELGDSALYLCASSLGQGMNYGYTFGSGTRLTVV.

The chain joins TRBV27 to TRBJ2-1, with TRBD2 matching over 13 bases. V shed 6 bases, J shed 9 bases, and the junction held 8 bases outside the gene matches. The CDR3 is 15 residues long. CDR1 and CDR2 from the germline V gene are MNHEY and SMNVEV (reference sequence). CDR3 in amino acids: CASSQLAGGPGEQFF. The CDR3 DNA sequence: TGTGCCAGCAGCCAACTAGCGGGAGGGCCTGGTGAGCAGTTCTTC.